Presented here are 22 T cell receptor beta chains from one specimen sequenced in a study of blood T cells in healthy people across ages (dated by TCRdb to about 2015). The method behind the library was 5' RACE. The reads were generated on an Illumina HiSeq 2500. A second PCR of about 6 to 12 cycles was run with a J-beta primer mix and a sample-barcoded 5' primer. TCRdb cleaned the public reads at Q25 with fastp, built clones with MiXCR and kept in-frame beta chains. CDR3 protein sequences are deduplicated, and each keeps its most common genes and DNA. For this sample the table gives about 930,000 distinct CDR3 sequences, of which approximately 32% were detected only once. The ten largest account for roughly 10% of the sample. These sequences were also reported in another study, on T cells of mothers and their children.

The material sequenced was blood. The receptor set was obtained from a middle-aged woman in good health.

J is TRBJ1-6 and V is TRBV3-1; no clear D. Trimming pared 6 bases from V and 11 bases from J, leaving 11 bases between. The CDR3 spans 12 residues. The germline gives CDR1 LGHDT, CDR2 YNNKEL (reference sequence). CDR3 sequence: CASSSGRPPLHF. The DNA for the CDR3 is TGTGCCAGCAGTTCCGGGCGGCCACCCCTCCACTTT.

There are many counts of this clonotype. DNA for the CDR3: TGCAGTGCTACCACCGGGACAGCTTCCTACGAGCAGTACTTC. It is translated as CSATTGTASYEQYF. V is TRBV20-1 and J is TRBJ2-7; TRBD1 aligns across 7 bases. Germline CDR1 and CDR2: DFQATT and SNEGSKA (reference sequence). This CDR3 is built from 14 residues. Losses at the gene ends were 4 bases for V and 1 base for J; bases not matched to a gene: 7.

This chain connects TRBV25-1 to TRBJ2-1; 10 nucleotides agree with TRBD2. J gave up 5 bases and V 0 bases, and 7 bases lay outside the gene matches. Per the germline V gene, CDR1 is MGHDK and CDR2 is SYGVNS. The CDR3 has 17 residues. CDR3 DNA sequence: TGTGCCAGCAGTGAATATGAGTGGACTAGCGGCGACAATGAGCAGTTCTTC. Translation: CASSEYEWTSGDNEQFF.

The CDR3 region has the DNA TGTGCCACCAGCAGAGGAGGGGTTGGGACTGAAGCTTTCTTT. Amino acid sequence: CATSRGGVGTEAFF. The chain links TRBV15 to TRBJ1-1, with a tentative D call TRBD1 (5 bases). Per germline, CDR1 LNHNV and CDR2 YYDKDF (reference sequence). The CDR3 has 14 residues. Between the trimmed V and J ends, which lost 1 base and 5 bases, there was a span of 11 bases.

For this clonotype: Just one base apart from a much larger clone, this may be a read error. The V gene is TRBV12-3 or TRBV12-4, the J gene TRBJ2-4; D possibly corresponds to TRBD2 (7 bases). The CDR3 is 17 amino acids. V lost 6 bases, J lost 13 bases, and 31 bases lay in between. CDR3 nucleotides: TGTGCCAGCAGCCCCTCCGCGTGGGGGGGCCCCCACAATGAGCAGTACTTC. It encodes CASSPSAWGGPHNEQYF.

This rearrangement joins TRBV11-2 to TRBJ2-7; TRBD2 aligns across 8 bases. This CDR3 region has 14 residues. Looked up from germline, CDR1 is SGHAT and CDR2 is FQNNGV. Trimming took 7 bases from V and 4 from J; bases not matched to a gene: 9. The CDR3: CASNPGGTPYEQYF. Written as DNA, the CDR3 is TGTGCCAGCAACCCGGGGGGGACACCTTACGAGCAGTACTTC.

In this sample, this clonotype turned up a few times. The junction differs from germline at one of its ends, possibly a read error. The chain uses TRBV7-9 and TRBJ2-1; unclear D gene. CDR1 is SEHNR and CDR2 is FQNEAQ in the germline V gene (reference sequence). The CDR3 has 13 amino acids. CDR3 DNA sequence: TGTACCAGCAGCTTAAGCCCCTACAATGAGCAGTTCTTC. This gives the protein CTSSLSPYNEQFF.

A single count supports this clonotype. A much larger clone is a single base away; this may be a read error. The gene calls are TRBV5-4 and TRBJ2-6, with 7 bases that match TRBD1. Looked up from germline, CDR1 is SGHNT and CDR2 is YYREEE (reference sequence). This CDR3 is built from 16 residues. This CDR3 reads CVSSLNDRAGANVLTF. CDR3 bases: TGTGTCAGCAGCCTAAATGACAGGGCTGGGGCCAACGTCCTGACTTTC.

In this sample, this clonotype turned up a few times. The chain uses TRBV29-1 and TRBJ2-1; no reliable D call. V was pared by 4 bases and J by 7 bases, with 8 bases between. This CDR3 comprises 11 residues. CDR1 and CDR2 from the germline V gene are SQVTM and ANQGSEA. The CDR3 protein is CSVVRVNEQFF. For the CDR3, the DNA is TGCAGCGTTGTACGGGTGAATGAGCAGTTCTTC.

The chain has TRBV5-1 and TRBJ2-1; 8 nucleotides line up with TRBD2. The CDR3 is 15 residues long. Germline V gives CDR1 SGHRS, CDR2 YFSETQ. V gave up 1 base and J gave up 9 bases; unmatched junction bases: 9. CDR3 protein: CASSLSGGARGEQFF. CDR3 coding DNA: TGCGCCAGCAGCTTGAGCGGGGGCGCCCGGGGTGAGCAGTTCTTC.

V is TRBV9 and J is TRBJ1-6, with 8 bases that match TRBD1. Trimming at V came to 4 bases and at J to 5 bases, leaving 8 bases not matched to a gene. CDR1 and CDR2 from the germline V gene are SGDLS and YYNGEE. CDR3 size: 16 residues. The CDR3: CASSTSGQGNNSPLHF. The CDR3 DNA follows: TGTGCCAGCAGCACATCCGGACAGGGAAATAATTCACCCCTCCACTTT.

In this sample, this clonotype turned up many times. A much larger clone differs from this one at a single base, so this may be a read error. The V gene is TRBV7-2, the J gene TRBJ2-7; tentatively, D is TRBD1 (5 bases). Germline CDR1 SGHTA, CDR2 FQGNSA. There are 12 residues in the CDR3. Trimming removed 5 bases from V and 6 bases from J, with 11 bases in between. Written as DNA, the CDR3 is TGTGCCAGCAGCCGCCTTAGGGGCGAGCAGTACTTC. Protein product: CASSRLRGEQYF.

This clonotype was observed a few times. The CDR3 protein is CASSQEARRAEAFF. CDR3 coding DNA: TGTGCCAGCAGCCAAGAGGCCAGAAGGGCTGAAGCTTTCTTT. The chain recombines TRBV3-1 with TRBJ1-1; D gene unclear. CDR1 and CDR2 (germline): LGHDT, YNNKEL (reference sequence). CDR3 length equals 14 residues. With 0 bases removed from V and 6 bases from J, the gap between germline ends came to 11 bases.

Only a few counts were recorded for this clonotype. The rearrangement joins TRBV11-2 to TRBJ2-1, with D perhaps matching TRBD2 (5 bases). The CDR3 is made up of 15 amino acids. Germline V gene lookup returns CDR1 SGHAT and CDR2 FQNNGV. V dropped 5 bases and J dropped 7 bases, with 18 bases sitting between them. CDR3 amino acids: CASSPSGVVKNEQFF. Here the CDR3 DNA reads TGTGCCAGCAGCCCATCCGGGGTAGTAAAGAATGAGCAGTTCTTC. Full variable domain (rest looked up from reference TRBV11-2 and TRBJ2-1): EAGVAQSPRYKIIEKRQSVAFWCNPISGHATLYWYQQILGQGPKLLIQFQNNGVVDDSQLPKDRFSAERLKGVDSTLKIQPAKLEDSAVYLCASSPSGVVKNEQFFGPGTRLTVL.

A few counts support this clonotype. This may stem from a read error, because a much larger clone lies one nucleotide away. This CDR3 is missing its conserved last phenylalanine or tryptophan, likely due to a read error. This chain links TRBV29-1 with TRBJ2-5; tentatively, D is TRBD1 (6 bases). Germline CDR1 and CDR2: SQVTM and ANQGSEA. V lost 4 bases and J 5 bases, leaving 14 bases between the germline ends. The CDR3 is made up of 13 amino acids. The CDR3 loop reads CSVGVGAGETQYV. CDR3 DNA sequence: TGCAGCGTTGGCGTGGGGGCCGGGGAGACCCAGTACGTC.

This clonotype was detected many times. V usage is TRBV20-1 and J usage is TRBJ1-2; possibly TRBD1 for D (6 bases). Germline V CDR1 and CDR2: DFQATT, SNEGSKA (reference sequence). V was cut by 0 bases and J by 4 bases, with 9 bases left in between. The CDR3 consists of 13 residues. CDR3 bases: TGCAGTGCTAGAGAGGCAGGGGCCTATGGCTACACCTTC. Translating gives CSAREAGAYGYTF.

Comment on this clonotype: A read error may explain this, as a much larger clone is one base away. The limits of the CDR3 on the DNA are not certain, so only TCRdb's listed CDR3 is given. The V gene is TRBV27, the J gene TRBJ2-7; no check of the table's D call, TRBD1, against the DNA was made. CDR1 is MNHEY, CDR2 SMNVEV, per germline (reference sequence). The CDR3 is 14 amino acids in total, end residues counted. The CDR3 is CASSFGTGIYEQHF.

Remarks on this clonotype: A much larger clone differs from this one at a single base, so this may be a read error. V gene TRBV19 combines with J gene TRBJ1-2; the match to TRBD1 covers 8 bases. Per germline, CDR1 LNHDA and CDR2 SQIVND (reference sequence). The CDR3 is made up of 15 amino acids. V was pared by 5 bases and J by 3 bases, with 8 bases of the junction left unmatched. CDR3 protein: CASSGDRGRDYGYTF. For the CDR3, the DNA is TGTGCCAGTAGTGGCGACAGGGGAAGAGACTATGGCTACACCTTC.

This clonotype was seen only a few times. The chain is built from TRBV29-1 and TRBJ1-1; maybe TRBD1 (6 bases). In germline, CDR1 is SQVTM, CDR2 ANQGSEA. V lost 5 bases to trimming and J lost 6 bases, with 19 bases between them. The CDR3 totals 14 residues. CDR3 residues: CSVTRSQGSAEAFF. Written as DNA, the CDR3 is TGCAGCGTTACTAGGTCACAGGGATCAGCTGAAGCTTTCTTT.

This chain connects TRBV28 to TRBJ2-1; unclear D gene. V shed 3 bases and J shed 4 bases, with 7 bases lying between them. This CDR3 spans 13 amino acids. Germline V gene sequence: CDR1 MDHEN, CDR2 SYDVKM. CDR3 nucleotides: TGTGCCAGCAGTTTCCGGGTATACAATGAGCAGTTCTTC. Its protein product is CASSFRVYNEQFF.

The CDR3 DNA reads as TGTGCCAGCAGTTACTCGGCAGTCGGGACTGAAGCTTTCTTT. Its translation is CASSYSAVGTEAFF. The chain uses TRBV6-2 or TRBV6-3 and TRBJ1-1; D not resolved. The germline V gene encodes CDR1 MNHEY and CDR2 SVGEGT. V was cut by 0 bases and J by 5 bases, with 10 bases left in between. This CDR3 comprises 14 residues.

This clonotype was counted a few times. The CDR3 sequence is CASSLSDGIYGYTF. CDR3 in DNA: TGTGCCAGCAGCTTATCGGACGGCATATATGGCTACACCTTC. V usage is TRBV7-8 and J usage is TRBJ1-2; D gene unclear. Deletions cut 2 bases from V and 5 bases from J, with 12 bases between. This CDR3 comprises 14 residues. Germline V gives CDR1 SGHVS, CDR2 FQNEAQ.